Below, 24 T cell receptor beta chains from the same sample are listed, as sequenced in a study of T cells after yellow fever vaccination. TCRdb reprocessed the 5' RACE reads via MiXCR and lists one record per CDR3 protein. Of approximately 300,000 distinct CDR3 sequences listed, approximately 12% were seen once; the top ten hold 3% to 4%. The sequenced sample was CD4+ T cells sorted from PBMCs, obtained 45 days after the yellow fever booster vaccination. Receptor source: a young man who received the YFV17D yellow fever vaccine.

The gene calls are TRBV7-3 and TRBJ1-1; D not certain. The CDR3 totals 14 residues. The germline V gene has CDR1 SGHTA and CDR2 FQGTGA. Trimming left V 2 bases short and J 4 bases short, with 11 bases between. The CDR3 nucleotides are TGTGCCAGCAGCTTATCGGGGTTGGGCACTGAAGCTTTCTTT. Its translation is CASSLSGLGTEAFF. The variable domain in full, completed from reference TRBV7-3 and TRBJ1-1, reads GAGVSQTPSNKVTEKGKYVELRCDPISGHTALYWYRQSLGQGPEFLIYFQGTGAADDSGLPNDRFFAVRPEGSVSTLKIQRTERGDSAVYLCASSLSGLGTEAFFGQGTRLTVV.

The chain combines TRBV12-3 or TRBV12-4 with TRBJ2-5, with 11 positions matching TRBD1. J was trimmed by 5 bases and V by 7 bases; bases with no gene match: 15. The CDR3 runs to 17 residues. The CDR3 region is CASTMDRGRGIRETQYF. For the CDR3, the DNA is TGTGCCAGCACCATGGACAGGGGGCGCGGGATAAGGGAGACCCAGTACTTC.

The chain employs TRBV7-2 and TRBJ1-2; 8 nucleotides line up with TRBD1. V shed 0 bases and J 4 bases; nucleotides not matched to a gene: 4. The CDR3 runs 15 residues. Per germline, CDR1 SGHTA and CDR2 FQGNSA. The CDR3 loop reads CASSLATGALYGYTF. The DNA for the CDR3 is TGTGCCAGCAGCTTAGCGACAGGGGCGCTCTATGGCTACACCTTC.

This clonotype was counted at least ten times. This chain uses TRBV20-1 with TRBJ1-1; D not certain. The length of the CDR3 is 13 residues. Trimming took off 5 bases at V and 3 bases at J, with 13 bases between the two ends. Germline CDR1 DFQATT, CDR2 SNEGSKA (reference sequence). This chain's CDR3 is CSARPGEYTEAFF. The DNA for the CDR3 is TGCAGTGCTCGTCCCGGGGAGTACACTGAAGCTTTCTTT.

This rearrangement joins TRBV12-3 or TRBV12-4 to TRBJ2-4; D could derive from TRBD1 or TRBD2 (5 bases each). The CDR3 has 12 residues. The V and J ends lost 6 bases and 5 bases respectively, with 8 bases between them. In nucleotides, the CDR3 is TGTGCCAGCAGGGGACGGGAAAACATTCAGTACTTC. Protein product: CASRGRENIQYF.

With respect to this clonotype: The junction and the germline gene differ at one end; a read error may be behind it. The J gene is TRBJ1-2, the V gene TRBV20-1, with D hard to call. The CDR3 is made up of 12 amino acids. Germline V gives CDR1 DFQATT, CDR2 SNEGSKA (reference sequence). Written as DNA, the CDR3 is TGCAGTGCCCCGTATTTGAACTCTGGCTACACCTTC. It yields the protein CSAPYLNSGYTF.

There are many counts of this clonotype. This chain joins TRBV5-1 and TRBJ1-4; D unresolved. The CDR3 has 14 amino acids. The V gene lost 3 bases and the J gene lost 5 bases, with 11 bases spanning the gap. CDR1 is SGHRS and CDR2 is YFSETQ in the germline V gene. CDR3 DNA: TGCGCCAGCAGCTCGGCCTTGGGGAATGAAAAACTGTTTTTT. Its protein is CASSSALGNEKLFF.

J is TRBJ2-5 and V is TRBV10-3; perhaps TRBD2 as D (6 bases). V lost 6 bases and J lost 5, with 16 bases in between. CDR1 is ENHRY and CDR2 is SYGVKD in the germline V gene. The CDR3 contains 14 residues. As DNA, the CDR3 is TGTGCCATCAGGTCTGGGACGGGAGAGGAGACCCAGTACTTC. Its protein product is CAIRSGTGEETQYF.

This chain joins TRBV7-2 and TRBJ1-2, with 7 bases lining up with TRBD1. J was trimmed by 3 bases and V by 3 bases; bases with no gene match: 4. Germline lookup yields CDR1 SGHTA and CDR2 FQGNSA. This CDR3 has 14 amino acids. Here the CDR3 DNA reads TGTGCCAGCAGCTTCGACAGGGCAGACTATGGCTACACCTTC. Translated, it gives CASSFDRADYGYTF. The variable domain in full, with the rest retrieved from reference TRBV7-2 and TRBJ1-2, is GAGVSQSPSNKVTEKGKDVELRCDPISGHTALYWYRQSLGQGLEFLIYFQGNSAPDKSGLPSDRFSAERTGGSVSTLTIQRTQQEDSAVYLCASSFDRADYGYTFGSGTRLTVV.

In its sample, this clonotype was seen a few times. The V call is TRBV5-1, the J call TRBJ2-2; TRBD1 aligns across 7 bases. V lost 3 bases and J lost 10; bases outside the gene matches: 3. Germline V gene sequence: CDR1 SGHRS, CDR2 YFSETQ. CDR3 size: 12 residues. CDR3 nucleotide sequence: TGCGCCAGCAGCTATGGACAGGTGGAGCTGTTTTTT. Translated, it gives CASSYGQVELFF.

This chain connects TRBV6-5 to TRBJ1-2, with no clear D. V was trimmed by 8 bases and J by 3 bases, leaving 10 bases between them. Germline lookup yields CDR1 MNHEY and CDR2 SVGAGI. CDR3 length equals 12 residues. The CDR3 region is CASGVLDYGYTF. CDR3 sequence (DNA): TGTGCCAGCGGGGTGCTTGACTATGGCTACACCTTC.

The chain combines TRBV6-5 with TRBJ2-6, with D unresolved. The V gene's germline CDR1 is MNHEY and CDR2 SVGAGI. Trimming stripped 0 bases from V and 2 bases from J, with 5 bases between. The CDR3 has 15 residues. This CDR3 is CASSYSWAGANVLTF. The CDR3 nucleotides are TGTGCCAGCAGTTACTCGTGGGCTGGGGCCAACGTCCTGACTTTC.

This chain links TRBV3-1 with TRBJ2-1; 9 nucleotides line up with TRBD2. The length of the CDR3 is 14 residues. Germline CDR1 and CDR2: LGHDT and YNNKEL (reference sequence). Trimming at V came to 3 bases and at J to 7 bases, leaving 4 bases not matched to a gene. The CDR3: CASSHLAGKNEQFF. Here the CDR3 DNA reads TGTGCCAGCAGCCATCTAGCGGGGAAGAATGAGCAGTTCTTC.

This clonotype was found a few times. V usage is TRBV5-1 and J usage is TRBJ2-7; 7 bases fit TRBD1. Germline V gene lookup returns CDR1 SGHRS and CDR2 YFSETQ. V lost 4 bases, J lost 6 bases, and 10 bases stayed unmatched. The CDR3 covers 14 residues. CDR3 region: CASSPTGIKPEQYF. The DNA for the CDR3 is TGCGCCAGCAGCCCGACAGGGATTAAGCCCGAGCAGTACTTC.

The gene calls are TRBV5-6 and TRBJ2-7, with 8 positions matching TRBD1. The ends lost 4 bases at V and 6 bases at J; junction bases unmatched: 9. Per germline, CDR1 SGHDT and CDR2 YYEEEE. The CDR3 totals 14 residues. As DNA, the CDR3 is TGTGCCAGCAGCCCACCGGGACAGGTTCGCGAGCAGTACTTC. Amino acid sequence: CASSPPGQVREQYF. The complete variable domain, with remaining parts taken from reference TRBV5-6 and TRBJ2-7, reads DAGVTQSPTHLIKTRGQQVTLRCSPKSGHDTVSWYQQALGQGPQFIFQYYEEEERQRGNFPDRFSGHQFPNYSSELNVNALLLGDSALYLCASSPPGQVREQYFGPGTRLTVT.

This clonotype was seen a few times. V usage is TRBV20-1 and J usage is TRBJ2-7, with D unclear. Germline V CDR1 and CDR2: DFQATT, SNEGSKA (reference sequence). The CDR3 runs 14 residues. Trimming pared 3 bases from V and 0 bases from J, leaving 12 bases between. Written as DNA, the CDR3 is TGCAGTGCTAGCTCCAGCCGAACCTCCTACGAGCAGTACTTC. Encoded protein: CSASSSRTSYEQYF.

There are many counts of this clonotype. This chain uses TRBV4-1 with TRBJ1-1; tentative D call: TRBD1 (5 bases). The CDR3 spans 14 residues. In germline, CDR1 is MGHRA, CDR2 YSYEKL. Trimming took off 4 bases at V and 0 bases at J, with 9 bases between the two ends. CDR3 bases: TGCGCCAGCAGCCCGCGGACACTGAACACTGAAGCTTTCTTT. It is translated as CASSPRTLNTEAFF.

V gene TRBV11-3 combines with J gene TRBJ2-3; 10 positions match TRBD2. V shed 4 bases and J 4 bases; nucleotides not matched to a gene: 11. This CDR3 comprises 17 residues. Germline V gene lookup returns CDR1 SGHNT and CDR2 YENEEA. The CDR3 sequence: CASSSPLAGGKSDTQYF. In DNA, the CDR3 is TGTGCCAGCAGCTCGCCCTTAGCGGGGGGCAAATCAGATACGCAGTATTTT.

This clonotype was counted between two and nine times. The chain couples TRBV5-1 to TRBJ2-1; no clear D gene. Germline V gene data show CDR1 as SGHRS and CDR2 as YFSETQ. V lost 0 bases to trimming and J lost 12 bases, with 13 bases between them. The CDR3 runs 13 residues. As DNA, the CDR3 is TGCGCCAGCAGCTTGGCCTACGACACGGGGCAGTTCTTC. Translated: CASSLAYDTGQFF.

The chain uses TRBV20-1 and TRBJ2-5; 8 bases align to TRBD2. Germline V CDR1 and CDR2: DFQATT, SNEGSKA (reference sequence). The CDR3 sequence is 13 residues long. V lost 5 bases and J lost 5; bases outside the gene matches: 7. The CDR3 coding sequence is TGCAGTGCTCATTCGGGGGGGCAGGAGACCCAGTACTTC. Translated, it gives CSAHSGGQETQYF.

This clonotype was seen only a few times. The chain carries TRBV4-2 and TRBJ1-4; no clear D gene. Trimming removed 0 bases at V and 4 bases at J, with 12 bases between. CDR3 length: 16 residues. Germline CDR1 LGHNA, CDR2 YNFKEQ. The CDR3 sequence is CASSQDRLRLNEKLFF. CDR3 nucleotide sequence: TGTGCCAGCAGCCAAGATCGTCTCCGGCTTAATGAAAAACTGTTTTTT.

The CDR3, as DNA: TGCGCCAGCAGCCTATACTCCTTTTTGGGCGGGGATGAGCAGTTCTTC. It is translated as CASSLYSFLGGDEQFF. V is TRBV5-1 and J is TRBJ2-1; D may be TRBD2 (6 bases). The length of the CDR3 is 16 residues. Between the trimmed V and J ends, which lost 4 bases and 8 bases, there was a span of 22 bases. Per the germline V gene, CDR1 is SGHRS and CDR2 is YFSETQ. The whole variable domain, filled in from reference TRBV5-1 and TRBJ2-1, reads KAGVTQTPRYLIKTRGQQVTLSCSPISGHRSVSWYQQTPGQGLQFLFEYFSETQRNKGNFPGRFSGRQFSNSRSEMNVSTLELGDSALYLCASSLYSFLGGDEQFFGPGTRLTVL.

In its sample, this clonotype was seen many times. The chain recombines TRBV6-1 with TRBJ1-4; no firm D call. Germline V lookup: CDR1 MNHNS, CDR2 SASEGT. The V gene lost 1 base and the J gene lost 13 bases, with 13 bases spanning the gap. The length of the CDR3 is 13 residues. The CDR3 coding sequence is TGTGCCAGCAGTGAAGATCAGCCCCGGGCACTGTTTTTT. Residues: CASSEDQPRALFF.

This clonotype has a count of ten or more. The genes are TRBV4-1 and TRBJ2-1; 9 bases line up with TRBD2. After removal of 0 bases from V and 8 bases from J, the junction contained 8 bases not matched to a gene. The CDR3 covers 16 residues. Germline-derived CDR1 and CDR2 are MGHRA and YSYEKL. CDR3 DNA sequence: TGCGCCAGCAGCCAAGATCCGGGGACTAGCCCCCATGAGCAGTTCTTC. It yields the protein CASSQDPGTSPHEQFF.